This T cell receptor beta chain was profiled in a study of blood T cells in healthy people across ages. The second PCR ran roughly 6 to 11 cycles with a sample-barcoded 5' primer and J-beta primers. Unique molecular identifiers of 12 random nucleotides labeled each cDNA. CDR3-containing paired-end reads numbered at least 3 million in each sample. TCRdb analysed the 5' RACE reads with MiXCR anew, one entry per CDR3 protein. In the table there are about 540,000 distinct CDR3 sequences, around 24% of which are singletons. With 1 base removed from V and 0 bases from J, the gap between germline ends came to 7 bases. The CDR3 covers 14 residues. CDR1 SGHVS and CDR2 FQNEAQ come from the germline V gene. Separately, the same data were catalogued under a study of T cells of mothers and their children.

The chain has TRBV7-8 and TRBJ2-7, with a possible D match to TRBD2 (5 bases). The sample taken for sequencing was blood. The sequence was collected from a boy between 10 and 17 years old in good health. The CDR3 protein is CASSLGGFSYEQYF. The CDR3 DNA reads TGTGCCAGCAGCTTAGGAGGGTTCTCCTACGAGCAGTACTTC. The full variable domain, with the rest looked up from reference TRBV7-8 and TRBJ2-7, is GAGVSQSPRYKVAKRGQDVALRCDPISGHVSLFWYQQALGQGPEFLTYFQNEAQLDKSGLPSDRFFAERPEGSVSTLKIQRTQQEDSAVYLCASSLGGFSYEQYFGPGTRLTVT.